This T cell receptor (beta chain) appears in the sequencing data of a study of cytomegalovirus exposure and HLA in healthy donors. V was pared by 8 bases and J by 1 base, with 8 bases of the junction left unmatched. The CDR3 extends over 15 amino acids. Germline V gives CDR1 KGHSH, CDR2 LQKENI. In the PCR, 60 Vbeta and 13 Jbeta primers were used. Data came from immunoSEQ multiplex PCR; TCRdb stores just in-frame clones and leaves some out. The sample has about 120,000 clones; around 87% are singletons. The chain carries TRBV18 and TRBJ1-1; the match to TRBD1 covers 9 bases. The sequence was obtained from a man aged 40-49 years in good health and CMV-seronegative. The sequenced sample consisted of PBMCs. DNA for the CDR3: TGTGCCAGCGGCGGGCAACAGGGGGCGAACACTGAAGCTTTCTTT. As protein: CASGGQQGANTEAFF.